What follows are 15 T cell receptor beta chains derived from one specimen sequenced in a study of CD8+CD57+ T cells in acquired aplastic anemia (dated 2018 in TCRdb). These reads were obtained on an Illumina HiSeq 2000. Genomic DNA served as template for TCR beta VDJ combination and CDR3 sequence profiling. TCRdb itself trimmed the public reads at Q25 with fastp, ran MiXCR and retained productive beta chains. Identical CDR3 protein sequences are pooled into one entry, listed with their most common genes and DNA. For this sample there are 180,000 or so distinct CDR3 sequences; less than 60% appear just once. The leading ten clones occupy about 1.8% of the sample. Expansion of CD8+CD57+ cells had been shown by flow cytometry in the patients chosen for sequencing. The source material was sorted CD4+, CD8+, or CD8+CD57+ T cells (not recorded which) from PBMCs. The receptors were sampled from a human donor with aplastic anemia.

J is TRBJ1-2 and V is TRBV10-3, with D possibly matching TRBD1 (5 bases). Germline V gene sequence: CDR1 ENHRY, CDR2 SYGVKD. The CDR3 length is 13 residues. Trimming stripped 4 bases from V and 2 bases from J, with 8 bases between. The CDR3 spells CAISVEGNYGYTF. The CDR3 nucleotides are TGTGCCATCAGTGTTGAGGGGAACTATGGCTACACCTTC.

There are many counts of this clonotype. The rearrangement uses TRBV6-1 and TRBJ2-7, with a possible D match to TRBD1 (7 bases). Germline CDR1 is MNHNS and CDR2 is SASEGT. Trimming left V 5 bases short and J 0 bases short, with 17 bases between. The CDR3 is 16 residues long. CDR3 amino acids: CASSSDYRGVSYEQYF. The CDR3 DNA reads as TGTGCCAGCAGTTCGGACTACAGGGGAGTCTCCTACGAGCAGTACTTC.

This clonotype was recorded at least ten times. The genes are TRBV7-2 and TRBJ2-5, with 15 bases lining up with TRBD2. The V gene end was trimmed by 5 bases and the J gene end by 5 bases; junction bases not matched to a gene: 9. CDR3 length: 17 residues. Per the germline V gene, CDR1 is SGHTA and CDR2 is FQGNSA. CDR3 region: CASSPTGLAGGTETQYF. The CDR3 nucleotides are TGTGCCAGCAGCCCGACGGGACTAGCGGGAGGAACGGAGACCCAGTACTTC.

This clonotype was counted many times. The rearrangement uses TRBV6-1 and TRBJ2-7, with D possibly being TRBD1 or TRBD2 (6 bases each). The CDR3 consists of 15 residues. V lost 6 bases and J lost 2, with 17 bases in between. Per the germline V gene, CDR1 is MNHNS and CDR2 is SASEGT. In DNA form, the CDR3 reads TGTGCCAGCAGGGCCCGGCCAGGGGAGGCCTACGAGCAGTACTTC. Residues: CASRARPGEAYEQYF.

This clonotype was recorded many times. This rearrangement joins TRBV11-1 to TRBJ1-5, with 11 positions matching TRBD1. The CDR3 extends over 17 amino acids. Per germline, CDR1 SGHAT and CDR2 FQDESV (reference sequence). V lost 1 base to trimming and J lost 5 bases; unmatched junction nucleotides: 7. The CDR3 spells CASSLGTGGWHDQPQHF. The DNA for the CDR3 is TGTGCCAGCAGCTTAGGGACAGGGGGCTGGCACGATCAGCCCCAGCATTTT.

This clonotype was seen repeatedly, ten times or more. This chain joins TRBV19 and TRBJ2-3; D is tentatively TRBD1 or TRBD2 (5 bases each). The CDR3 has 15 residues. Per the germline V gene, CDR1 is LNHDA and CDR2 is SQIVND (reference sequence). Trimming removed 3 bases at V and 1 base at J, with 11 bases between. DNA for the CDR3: TGTGCCAGTAGTATCGGGGACGCTCGCACAGATACGCAGTATTTT. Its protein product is CASSIGDARTDTQYF.

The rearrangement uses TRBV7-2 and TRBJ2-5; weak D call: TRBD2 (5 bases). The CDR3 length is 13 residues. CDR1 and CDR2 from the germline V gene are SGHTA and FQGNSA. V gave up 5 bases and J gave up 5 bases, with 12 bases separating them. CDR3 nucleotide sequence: TGTGCCAGCAGCCTTGACTGGAGGGAGACCCAGTACTTC. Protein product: CASSLDWRETQYF. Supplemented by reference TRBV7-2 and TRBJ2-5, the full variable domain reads GAGVSQSPSNKVTEKGKDVELRCDPISGHTALYWYRQSLGQGLEFLIYFQGNSAPDKSGLPSDRFSAERTGGSVSTLTIQRTQQEDSAVYLCASSLDWRETQYFGPGTRLLVL.

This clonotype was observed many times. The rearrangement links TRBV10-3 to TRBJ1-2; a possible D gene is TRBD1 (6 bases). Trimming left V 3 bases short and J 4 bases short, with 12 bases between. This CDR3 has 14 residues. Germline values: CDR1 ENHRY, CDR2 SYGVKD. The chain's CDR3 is CAISEGGGGYGYTF. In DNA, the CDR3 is TGTGCCATCAGTGAAGGGGGAGGGGGCTATGGCTACACCTTC.

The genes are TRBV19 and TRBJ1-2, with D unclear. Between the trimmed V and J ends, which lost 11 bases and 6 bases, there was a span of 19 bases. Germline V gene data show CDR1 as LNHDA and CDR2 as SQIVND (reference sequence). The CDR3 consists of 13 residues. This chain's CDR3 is CASLARASNGYTF. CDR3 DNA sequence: TGTGCCTCATTAGCTAGGGCGTCGAATGGCTACACCTTC.

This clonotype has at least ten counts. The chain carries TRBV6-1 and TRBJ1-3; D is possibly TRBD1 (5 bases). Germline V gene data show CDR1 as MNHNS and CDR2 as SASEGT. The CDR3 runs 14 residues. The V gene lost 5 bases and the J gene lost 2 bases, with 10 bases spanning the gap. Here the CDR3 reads CASSNRSPGNTIYF. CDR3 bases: TGTGCCAGCAGTAACAGGTCCCCTGGAAACACCATATATTTT.

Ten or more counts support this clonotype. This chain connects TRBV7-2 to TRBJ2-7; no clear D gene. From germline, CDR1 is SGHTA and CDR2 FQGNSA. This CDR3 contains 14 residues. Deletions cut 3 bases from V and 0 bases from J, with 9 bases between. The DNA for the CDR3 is TGTGCCAGCAGCTTGACGGTGAGCTCCTACGAGCAGTACTTC. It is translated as CASSLTVSSYEQYF.

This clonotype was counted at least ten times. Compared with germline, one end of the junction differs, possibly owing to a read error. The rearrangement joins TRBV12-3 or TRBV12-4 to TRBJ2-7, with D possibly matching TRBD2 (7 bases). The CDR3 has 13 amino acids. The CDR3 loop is CASSLEGGYEQYF. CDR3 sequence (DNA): TGTGCCAGCAGCTTAGAGGGGGGGTACGAGCAGTACTTC.

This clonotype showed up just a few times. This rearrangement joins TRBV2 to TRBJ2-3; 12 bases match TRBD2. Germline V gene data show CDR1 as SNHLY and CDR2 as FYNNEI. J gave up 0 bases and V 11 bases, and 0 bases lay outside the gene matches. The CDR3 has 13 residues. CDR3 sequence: CAGLAGSTDTQYF. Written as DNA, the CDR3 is TGTGCCGGACTAGCGGGGAGCACAGATACGCAGTATTTT.

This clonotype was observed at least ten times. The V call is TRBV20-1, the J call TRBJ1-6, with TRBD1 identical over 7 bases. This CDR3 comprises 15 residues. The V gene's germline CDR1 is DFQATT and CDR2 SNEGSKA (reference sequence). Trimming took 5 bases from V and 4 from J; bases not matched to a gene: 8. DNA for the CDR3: TGCAGTGCTGAAACCGGGACAGCGTATAATTCACCCCTCCACTTT. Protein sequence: CSAETGTAYNSPLHF.

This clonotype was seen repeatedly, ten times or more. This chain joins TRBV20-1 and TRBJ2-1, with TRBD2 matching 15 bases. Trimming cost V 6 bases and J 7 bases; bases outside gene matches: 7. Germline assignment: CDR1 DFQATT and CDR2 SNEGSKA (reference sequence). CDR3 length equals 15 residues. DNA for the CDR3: TGCAGTGCGCAAATCGGGACTAGCGGGAGGAATGAGCAGTTCTTC. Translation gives CSAQIGTSGRNEQFF.